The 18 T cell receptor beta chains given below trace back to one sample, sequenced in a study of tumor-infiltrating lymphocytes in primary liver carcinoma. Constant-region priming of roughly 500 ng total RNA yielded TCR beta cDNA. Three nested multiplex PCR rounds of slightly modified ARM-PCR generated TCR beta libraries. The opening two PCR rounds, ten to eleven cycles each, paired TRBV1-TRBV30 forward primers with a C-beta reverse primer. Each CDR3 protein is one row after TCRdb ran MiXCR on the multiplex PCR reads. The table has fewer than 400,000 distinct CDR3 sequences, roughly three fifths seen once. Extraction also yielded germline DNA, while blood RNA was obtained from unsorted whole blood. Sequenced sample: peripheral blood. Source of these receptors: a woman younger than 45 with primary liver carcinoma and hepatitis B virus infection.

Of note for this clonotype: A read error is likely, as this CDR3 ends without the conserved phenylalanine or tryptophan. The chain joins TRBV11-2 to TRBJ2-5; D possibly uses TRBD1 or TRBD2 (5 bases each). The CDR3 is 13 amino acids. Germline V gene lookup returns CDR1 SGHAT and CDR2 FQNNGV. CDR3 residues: CASSSRQREIQYL. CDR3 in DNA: TGTGCCAGCAGCTCGAGACAGAGGGAGATCCAGTACTTA.

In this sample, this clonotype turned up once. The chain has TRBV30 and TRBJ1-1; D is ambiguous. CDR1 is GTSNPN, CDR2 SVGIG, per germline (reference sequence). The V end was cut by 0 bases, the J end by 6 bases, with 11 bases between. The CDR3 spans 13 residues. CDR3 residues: CAWSVETVAEAFF. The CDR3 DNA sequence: TGTGCCTGGAGTGTAGAGACGGTCGCTGAAGCTTTCTTT.

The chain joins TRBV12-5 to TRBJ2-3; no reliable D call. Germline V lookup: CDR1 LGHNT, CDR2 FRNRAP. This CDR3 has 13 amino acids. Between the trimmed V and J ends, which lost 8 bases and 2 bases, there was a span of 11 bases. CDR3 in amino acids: CASNKQYTDTQYF. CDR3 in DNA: TGTGCTAGTAATAAACAGTACACAGATACGCAGTATTTT.

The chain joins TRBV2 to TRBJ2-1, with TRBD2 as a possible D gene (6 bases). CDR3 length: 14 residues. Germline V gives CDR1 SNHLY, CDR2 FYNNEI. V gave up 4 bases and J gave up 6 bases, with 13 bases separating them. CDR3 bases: TGTGCCAGCAGTGGGAATCGGAGGGTCAATGAGCAGTTCTTC. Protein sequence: CASSGNRRVNEQFF.

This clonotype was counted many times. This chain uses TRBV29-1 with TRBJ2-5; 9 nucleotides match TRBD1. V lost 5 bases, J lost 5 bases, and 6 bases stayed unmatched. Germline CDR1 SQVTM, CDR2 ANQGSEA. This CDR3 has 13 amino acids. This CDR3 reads CSVPTGGLETQYF. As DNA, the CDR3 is TGCAGCGTTCCGACAGGGGGATTGGAGACCCAGTACTTC.

The CDR3 region is CASSQFFGTSGRVYEQFF. The DNA for the CDR3 is TGTGCCAGCAGTCAATTCTTTGGGACTAGCGGGAGGGTCTATGAGCAGTTCTTC. The genes are TRBV6-5 and TRBJ2-1; 16 positions agree with TRBD2. The trim removed 5 bases at V and 8 bases at J, leaving 12 bases unmatched. The CDR3 length is 18 residues. Germline V lookup: CDR1 MNHEY, CDR2 SVGAGI.

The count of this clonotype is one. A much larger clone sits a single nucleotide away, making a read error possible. The CDR3 protein is CASSLSGQANQPQHF. Written as DNA, the CDR3 is TGTGCCAGCAGCCTATCGGGACAGGCTAATCAGCCCCAGCATTTT. The chain is built from TRBV12-3 or TRBV12-4 and TRBJ1-5; 8 nucleotides agree with TRBD1. The CDR3 is 15 amino acids. V trimming: 6 bases; J trimming: 4 bases; junction bases outside the gene matches: 8.

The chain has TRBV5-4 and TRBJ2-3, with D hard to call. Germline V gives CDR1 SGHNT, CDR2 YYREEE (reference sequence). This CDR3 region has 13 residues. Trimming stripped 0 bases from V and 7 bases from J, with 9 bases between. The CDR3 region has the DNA TGTGCCAGCAGCTTGGTCGAGCAGTATACGCAGTATTTT. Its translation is CASSLVEQYTQYF. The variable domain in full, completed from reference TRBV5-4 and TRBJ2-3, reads ETGVTQSPTHLIKTRGQQVTLRCSSQSGHNTVSWYQQALGQGPQFIFQYYREEENGRGNFPPRFSGLQFPNYSSELNVNALELDDSALYLCASSLVEQYTQYFGPGTRLTVL.

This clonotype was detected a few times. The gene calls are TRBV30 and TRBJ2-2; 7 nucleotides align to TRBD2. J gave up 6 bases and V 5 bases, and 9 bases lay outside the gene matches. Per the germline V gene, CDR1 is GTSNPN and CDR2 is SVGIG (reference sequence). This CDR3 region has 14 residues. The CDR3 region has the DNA TGTGCCTGGGGTCCGGGAGGTCTCTCCGGGGAGCTGTTTTTT. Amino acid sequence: CAWGPGGLSGELFF.

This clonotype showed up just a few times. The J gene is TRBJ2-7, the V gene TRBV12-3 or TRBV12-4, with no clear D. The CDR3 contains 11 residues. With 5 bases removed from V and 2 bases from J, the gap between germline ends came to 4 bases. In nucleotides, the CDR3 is TGTGCCAGCAGTGGGACCTACGAGCAGTACTTC. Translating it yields CASSGTYEQYF.

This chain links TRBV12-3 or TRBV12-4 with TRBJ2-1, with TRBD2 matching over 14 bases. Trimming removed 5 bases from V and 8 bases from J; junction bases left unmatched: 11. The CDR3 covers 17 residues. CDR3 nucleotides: TGTGCCAGCAGTATGGGACTAGCGGGAGCTCCCCGGGATGAGCAGTTCTTC. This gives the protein CASSMGLAGAPRDEQFF.

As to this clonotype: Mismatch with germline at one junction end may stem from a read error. The DNA of the CDR3 is TGTGCGAGCAGCTCTTCCTCCTACGAGCGGTACTTC. Amino acids: CASSSSSYERYF. The J gene is TRBJ2-7, the V gene TRBV11-2; unclear D gene. This CDR3 spans 12 amino acids. Germline assignment: CDR1 SGHAT and CDR2 FQNNGV.

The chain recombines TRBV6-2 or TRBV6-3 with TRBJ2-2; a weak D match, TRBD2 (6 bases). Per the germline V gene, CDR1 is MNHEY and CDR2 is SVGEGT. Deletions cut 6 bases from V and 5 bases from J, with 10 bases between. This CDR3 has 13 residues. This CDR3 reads CASSRAGTGELFF. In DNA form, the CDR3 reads TGTGCCAGCAGCAGGGCGGGGACCGGGGAGCTGTTTTTT.

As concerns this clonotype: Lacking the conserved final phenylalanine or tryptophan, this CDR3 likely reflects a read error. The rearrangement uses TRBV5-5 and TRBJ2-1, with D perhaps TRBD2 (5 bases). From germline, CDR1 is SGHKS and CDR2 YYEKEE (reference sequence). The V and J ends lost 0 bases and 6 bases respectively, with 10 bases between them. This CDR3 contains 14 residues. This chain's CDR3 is CASSLDNTSNEQFL. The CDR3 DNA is TGTGCCAGCAGCTTGGACAATACTAGCAATGAGCAGTTCCTC.

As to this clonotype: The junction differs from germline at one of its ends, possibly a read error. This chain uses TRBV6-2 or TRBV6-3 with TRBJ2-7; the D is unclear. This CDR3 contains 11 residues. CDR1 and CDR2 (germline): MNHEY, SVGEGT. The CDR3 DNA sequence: TGTGCCGGCAGTTACTCAGACGAGCAGTACTTC. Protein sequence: CAGSYSDEQYF.

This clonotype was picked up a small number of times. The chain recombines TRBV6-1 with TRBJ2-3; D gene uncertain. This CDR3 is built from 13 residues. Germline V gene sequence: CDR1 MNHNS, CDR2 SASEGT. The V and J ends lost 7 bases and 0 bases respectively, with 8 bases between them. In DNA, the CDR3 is TGTGCCAGCAAGGACCGTAGCACAGATACGCAGTATTTT. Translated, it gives CASKDRSTDTQYF.

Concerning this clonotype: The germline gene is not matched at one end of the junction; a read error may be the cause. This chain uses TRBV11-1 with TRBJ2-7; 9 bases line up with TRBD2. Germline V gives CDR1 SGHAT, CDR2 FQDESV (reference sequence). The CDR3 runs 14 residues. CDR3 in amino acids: CACSFAAGGFEQYF. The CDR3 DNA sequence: TGTGCCTGCAGCTTTGCCGCGGGAGGGTTCGAGCAGTATTTC.

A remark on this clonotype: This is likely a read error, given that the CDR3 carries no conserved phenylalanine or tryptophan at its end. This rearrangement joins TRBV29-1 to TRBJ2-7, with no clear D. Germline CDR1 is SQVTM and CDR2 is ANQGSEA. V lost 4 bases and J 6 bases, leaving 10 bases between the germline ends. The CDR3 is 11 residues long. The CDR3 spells CSVVDRIEQYI. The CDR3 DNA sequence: TGCAGCGTTGTGGATAGGATCGAGCAGTACATC.